The clone carrying this T cell receptor (beta chain) has ten or more counts. The antigen is unknown. Germline V gives CDR1 SGHAT, CDR2 FQNNGV. The germline V and J ends were trimmed by 7 bases and 6 bases, with 11 bases remaining between them. This CDR3 spans 12 amino acids. Amplification yielded TCR beta CDR3 regions, with RNA transcripts as the source. Using the HTBI primer set, a first-round RT-PCR was run on the TCR CDR3. TCRdb re-called the multiplex PCR reads through MiXCR, storing one row per CDR3 protein. Found here are 480,000 or so distinct CDR3 sequences, about an eighth of them singletons; the top ten hold less than 20%. The patients, who ranged from 18 to 65 in age, presented with newly diagnosed hyperthyroidism lasting under 2 months. Not enrolled were patients with uncontrolled infection, other autoimmune disease, pregnancy or lactation. Fresh peripheral blood, about 9.3 ml, yielded the PBMCs.

This entry belongs to a study of T cells in Graves' hyperthyroidism and ophthalmopathy. Findings of the study overall: Separation of ophthalmopathy from stable hyperthyroidism was achieved by a 13 V-J model.

The material sequenced was blood. This TCR was recovered from a woman aged 18-29 years with Graves' hyperthyroidism. The chain is built from TRBV11-2 and TRBJ2-3; D might be TRBD2 (6 bases). The CDR3 spells CASNSGEDTQYF. CDR3 sequence (DNA): TGTGCCAGCAACTCGGGGGAGGATACGCAGTATTTT.